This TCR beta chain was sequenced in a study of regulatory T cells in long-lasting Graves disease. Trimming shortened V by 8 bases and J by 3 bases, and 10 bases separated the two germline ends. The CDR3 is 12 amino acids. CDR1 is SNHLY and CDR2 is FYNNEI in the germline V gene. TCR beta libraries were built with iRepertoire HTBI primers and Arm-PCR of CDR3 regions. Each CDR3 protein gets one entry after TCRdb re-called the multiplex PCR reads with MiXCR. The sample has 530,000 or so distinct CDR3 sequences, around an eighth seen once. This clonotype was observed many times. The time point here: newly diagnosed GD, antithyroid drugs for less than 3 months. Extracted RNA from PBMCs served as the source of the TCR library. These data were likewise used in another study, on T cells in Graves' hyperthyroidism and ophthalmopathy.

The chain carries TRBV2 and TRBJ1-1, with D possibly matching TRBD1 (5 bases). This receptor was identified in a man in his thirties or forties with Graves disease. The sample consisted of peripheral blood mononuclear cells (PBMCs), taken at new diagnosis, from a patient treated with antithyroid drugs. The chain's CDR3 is CASDSVDTEAFF. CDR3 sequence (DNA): TGTGCCAGCGACAGCGTGGACACTGAAGCTTTCTTT. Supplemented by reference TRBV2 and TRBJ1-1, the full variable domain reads EPEVTQTPSHQVTQMGQEVILRCVPISNHLYFYWYRQILGQKVEFLVSFYNNEISEKSEIFDDQFSVERPDGSNFTLKIRSTKLEDSAMYFCASDSVDTEAFFGQGTRLTVV.